This TCR beta chain appears in the sequencing data of a study of ipilimumab plus nivolumab after autologous stem cell transplantation. The wider study: Patients received a median of roughly 5 ipilimumab and about 8 nivolumab doses. Study results and limitations: The authors say TCR, Treg and microbiome findings warrant further study.

Patients got ipilimumab 1 mg/kg beginning 14 to 28 days post-transplant. Germline-derived CDR1 and CDR2 are SNHLY and FYNNEI. The CDR3 length is 15 residues. V shed 6 bases and J 5 bases; nucleotides not matched to a gene: 6. Some clones are missing from TCRdb's copy, which holds only in-frame ones; the method was immunoSEQ multiplex PCR. The sample records 84,000 or so clones, 75% to 85% being singletons. In regard to this clone: Its antigen is unknown.

The chain couples TRBV2 to TRBJ1-6, with TRBD1 matching over 8 bases. This sample comprised PBMCs, obtained in a trial of ipilimumab plus nivolumab as post-transplant consolidation. This clonotype originated in a male donor with diffuse large B-cell lymphoma. CDR3 DNA: TGTGCCAGCAGAGGACAGGGAACTGATAATTCACCCCTCCACTTT. Translating gives CASRGQGTDNSPLHF. Full variable domain (missing parts from reference TRBV2 and TRBJ1-6): EPEVTQTPSHQVTQMGQEVILRCVPISNHLYFYWYRQILGQKVEFLVSFYNNEISEKSEIFDDQFSVERPDGSNFTLKIRSTKLEDSAMYFCASRGQGTDNSPLHFGNGTRLTVT.